The subject of this entry is one T cell receptor (beta chain). What this receptor recognizes is not known. No much larger clone is present one base from it, and per-base qualities are unavailable. Whole blood was collected in K2EDTA tubes by collaborating institutions according to the institutions' own protocols. Collaborator samples were shipped for TCRbeta analysis as frozen whole blood, isolated PBMCs, or DNA extracted from either sample type. The CDR3 contains 14 residues, cysteine and phenylalanine counted. Of all the DNA, just the CDR3 is kept, 42 bases in frame from base 1. The germline ends are 7 bases apart after V is trimmed by 1 base and J by 1 base. CDR1 and CDR2, looked up from the germline V gene (reference sequence), are LNHDA and SQIVND. TCRbeta CDR3 regions were amplified from genomic DNA using the immunoSEQ Assay, a bias-controlled multiplex PCR. The authors' pipeline ran thus. The number of nucleated cells in each sample was estimated from the amplification of reference gene primers within the assay. Sequence reads were collapsed and filtered to measure the absolute abundance of every unique TCRbeta CDR3 rearrangement. For each sample, productive Simpson clonality was calculated by taking the square root of Simpson's diversity index across productive rearrangements. This immuneACCESS table, as held by TCRdb, lists in-frame sequences with V and J called but not all clones. Of the missing ones, under half trace to an unresolved V gene in checked studies; the others have no known cause. Clone size and V and J calls were adopted from that table, with D and trimming inferred from the DNA. The sample contains 30,000 to 35,000 clones, roughly four fifths of them found a single time. Around 41% of the sample is in the top ten clones.

This specimen comes from a study of blood T cell repertoires in COVID-19 (dated by TCRdb to 2020 to 2022). For the wider study: The collaborator samples originated in the United States, Italy and Spain and spanned the acute and convalescent phases of COVID-19. The material from the prospective study consisted of cDNA or gDNA derived from T cells, B-cell-depleted T cells, or PBMCs. Deeply sampled blood TCRbeta repertoires from subjects exposed to, actively infected with, or recovered from COVID-19 were included in the dataset. The repertoires were released in a freely available public database meant as a resource for research on the immune response to SARS-CoV-2. Samples came from the ongoing ImmuneRACE study (first 160 participants) plus 1,254 subjects from 6 global collaborators. A de-identified subject ID, COVID-19 status, age in years and sex were almost always included in the sample metadata. Where available, HLA class I and class II types were taken from metadata supplied by the sample provider and were not determined by assay-based typing.

The study at large found these results: Clinical and demographic metadata were provided uncurated, with the amount varying by source and participant.

The rearrangement combines TRBV19 with TRBJ1-1; the D segment cannot be called with confidence. The TCR comes from an older man with active or convalescent COVID-19. The sequencing sample was made of peripheral blood. At the DNA level, the sequence is TGTGCCAGTAGTATAGGTTGGGCGAACACTGAAGCTTTCTTT. Its protein reads: CASSIGWANTEAFF.